The sequence of this T cell receptor beta chain was determined in a study of T-cell reconstitution after alpha-beta-depleted transplantation in children. The CDR3 covers 16 residues. The V gene lost 0 bases and the J gene lost 0 bases, with 9 bases spanning the gap. CDR1 and CDR2 (germline): LGHNA, YNFKEQ. This clonotype was seen more than once but under ten times. The authors prepared the TCRbeta library with unique molecular identifiers. TCRdb analysed the PCR reads with MiXCR anew, one entry per CDR3 protein. Counted here are 450,000 to 500,000 distinct CDR3 sequences, around 12% occurring once; the ten biggest clones make up 4.5% to 6%.

The sequence was obtained from a human donor who donated a stem cell graft to a child with combined immunodeficiency. This material consisted of PBMCs from the stem cell graft donor, taken from the stem cell graft. The V and J genes are TRBV4-2 and TRBJ1-3, with D perhaps TRBD1 (6 bases). CDR3 sequence: CASSQDRTVSGNTIYF. The DNA for the CDR3 is TGTGCCAGCAGCCAAGATAGGACAGTCTCTGGAAACACCATATATTTT.